The 14 T cell receptor beta chains in this list originate from one sample, sequenced in a study of blood T cell repertoires in COVID-19. Here immunoSEQ multiplex PCR was the method, and the copy in TCRdb shows in-frame clones only, minus some. Of approximately 300,000 clones listed, approximately 85% are singletons. The sample taken for sequencing was peripheral blood. The receptors were gathered from a human donor with COVID-19, enrolled during active disease. The donor label of this sample is uncertain.

This chain links TRBV6-5 with TRBJ1-3, with a weak D call TRBD1 (5 bases). In germline, CDR1 is MNHEY, CDR2 SVGAGI. V was clipped by 5 bases and J by 4 bases, with 15 bases between them. The CDR3 contains 15 residues. CDR3 sequence reads: CASSPGTGRGNTIYF. The CDR3 nucleotides read TGTGCCAGCAGTCCAGGGACGGGGAGGGGAAACACCATATATTTT.

The rearrangement links TRBV5-8 to TRBJ1-3; D gene unclear. The CDR3 sequence is 16 residues long. V dropped 5 bases and J dropped 6 bases, with 21 bases sitting between them. Per the germline V gene, CDR1 is SGHTS and CDR2 is YDEGEE. DNA for the CDR3: TGTGCCAGCAGAGGCTCCAGGTGGGTTAAAGAAAACACCATATATTTT. It yields the protein CASRGSRWVKENTIYF.

CDR3 sequence reads: CASSPQGLENSPLHF. The CDR3 DNA follows: TGTGCCAGCAGTCCACAGGGGTTGGAGAATTCACCCCTCCACTTT. This rearrangement joins TRBV27 to TRBJ1-6, with 7 positions matching TRBD1. Trimming took 5 bases from V and 7 from J; bases not matched to a gene: 8. This CDR3 has 15 amino acids. Germline V gene lookup returns CDR1 MNHEY and CDR2 SMNVEV (reference sequence).

CDR3 nucleotides: TGTGCCAGCAGTATACTTAGCCGGACCTACGAGCAGTACTTC. It translates to CASSILSRTYEQYF. The chain uses TRBV6-5 and TRBJ2-7; D call uncertain. CDR1 and CDR2 from the germline V gene are MNHEY and SVGAGI. The CDR3 is 14 residues long. Trimming removed 5 bases at V and 2 bases at J, with 13 bases between.

The chain links TRBV11-2 to TRBJ1-5; TRBD1 matches at 7 bases. Germline lookup yields CDR1 SGHAT and CDR2 FQNNGV. J lost 3 bases, V lost 3 bases, and 2 bases had no gene match. The CDR3 is 14 residues long. The CDR3: CASSLDRFNQPQHF. The CDR3 DNA reads as TGTGCCAGCAGCTTGGACAGGTTCAATCAGCCCCAGCATTTT.

This chain links TRBV27 with TRBJ1-2, with D possibly TRBD1 on 6 matching bases. CDR1 is MNHEY and CDR2 is SMNVEV in the germline V gene (reference sequence). This CDR3 comprises 17 residues. With 5 bases removed from V and 5 bases from J, the gap between germline ends came to 24 bases. CDR3 protein: CASSPRGGQTSFYGYTF. CDR3 DNA: TGTGCCAGCAGTCCACGGGGCGGACAGACTTCATTTTATGGCTACACCTTC.

This chain joins TRBV19 and TRBJ2-1; 7 bases agree with TRBD2. This CDR3 is 15 amino acids long. In germline, CDR1 is LNHDA, CDR2 SQIVND (reference sequence). The V segment lost 3 bases and the J segment 9 bases; nucleotides outside the gene matches: 11. The CDR3 DNA is TGTGCCAGTAGTATGTCCAGCGGGAAGGACGGTGAGCAGTTCTTC. This translates into CASSMSSGKDGEQFF.

This chain joins TRBV7-9 and TRBJ2-5; D might be TRBD1 (5 bases). Per germline, CDR1 SEHNR and CDR2 FQNEAQ (reference sequence). V lost 6 bases to trimming and J lost 5 bases, with 13 bases between them. This CDR3 contains 13 residues. As DNA, the CDR3 is TGTGCCAGCAGGGACATCGGCGCGGAGACCCAGTACTTC. Amino acid sequence: CASRDIGAETQYF.

This chain uses TRBV28 with TRBJ1-1; 9 bases fit TRBD1. The CDR3 covers 15 residues. CDR1 and CDR2 from the germline V gene are MDHEN and SYDVKM. The trim removed 6 bases at V and 4 bases at J, leaving 9 bases unmatched. CDR3 loop: CASSNSGQGGTEAFF. In DNA form, the CDR3 reads TGTGCCAGCAGCAATTCGGGACAGGGAGGCACTGAAGCTTTCTTT.

The gene calls are TRBV19 and TRBJ2-7; 9 nucleotides line up with TRBD1. J was trimmed by 4 bases and V by 6 bases; bases with no gene match: 10. This CDR3 is 15 amino acids long. Germline CDR1 and CDR2: LNHDA and SQIVND (reference sequence). The CDR3 DNA is TGTGCCAGTAGCCATAACAGGGGGCGTATGTACGAGCAGTACTTC. This encodes CASSHNRGRMYEQYF.

The CDR3 here is CASSRLAGVRDTQYF. The DNA of the CDR3 is TGTGCCAGCAGCCGGTTAGCGGGAGTTAGAGATACGCAGTATTTT. The V call is TRBV6-5, the J call TRBJ2-3; 9 nucleotides match TRBD2. The CDR3 length is 15 residues. CDR1 is MNHEY, CDR2 SVGAGI, per germline. V shed 6 bases and J 5 bases; nucleotides not matched to a gene: 9.

This clone was seen once. The gene calls are TRBV29-1 and TRBJ2-7; TRBD1 matches at 10 bases. Germline V gene sequence: CDR1 SQVTM, CDR2 ANQGSEA. The length of the CDR3 is 14 residues. V lost 3 bases to trimming and J lost 2 bases; unmatched junction nucleotides: 4. CDR3 region: CSVDMGQGTYEQYF. The CDR3, as DNA: TGCAGCGTTGATATGGGACAGGGGACCTACGAGCAGTACTTC.

The gene calls are TRBV7-2 and TRBJ1-6, with 10 bases lining up with TRBD1. The CDR3 extends over 15 amino acids. V trimming: 6 bases; J trimming: 14 bases; junction bases outside the gene matches: 13. Germline V lookup: CDR1 SGHTA, CDR2 FQGNSA. For the CDR3, the DNA is TGTGCCAGCAGTCGTCTCCGGGACAGGGGTTTCACCCTCCACTTT. As protein: CASSRLRDRGFTLHF.

CDR3 DNA: TGTGCCAGCAGTTCCTCGACTAGCGGGGGCCCGAACACCGGGGAGCTGTTTTTT. Translated, it gives CASSSSTSGGPNTGELFF. This chain links TRBV6-2 or TRBV6-3 with TRBJ2-2, with TRBD2 identical over 12 bases. CDR3 length equals 18 residues. Germline V lookup: CDR1 MNHEY, CDR2 SVGEGT. V shed 4 bases and J 0 bases; nucleotides not matched to a gene: 6.